Reported below is one TCR beta chain. No antigen is known for it. No per-base quality is available; no much larger clone lies one base away. The sample comes from a study of siplizumab effects on memory and regulatory T cells (dated by TCRdb to the late 2010s). As for the study more broadly: The effect of the anti-CD2 antibody siplizumab on alloreactive T-cell subsets was examined in allogeneic mixed lymphocyte reactions constructed from human PBMCs.

Broad study findings and their caveats: Greater diversity appeared to be present in unstimulated naive T cells than in memory T cells, and a substantial contribution to the alloresponse seemed to be made by naive cells. In reactions with siplizumab, an average of about 69% of mappable alloreactive CD4+ clones were Treg-derived, compared with approximately 29% in control reactions. Siplizumab significantly reduced the cumulative frequency of alloreactive sequences traceable to unstimulated CD4+ memory T cells. Sequences below about 10^-5 frequency were poorly captured, so only a minor fraction of alloreactive clones could be mapped to unstimulated subsets. A naive or memory phenotype could not be assigned to roughly 75-96% of proliferating CD4+ or CD8+ clones. Whether proliferating Tregs from siplizumab cultures actually had suppressive function was not functionally confirmed.

V loses 7 bases, J loses 1 base, and the germline ends lie 10 bases apart. The CDR3 sequence holds 13 residues, the cysteine and phenylalanine included. Only the CDR3 part of the read is kept: 39 bases, read in frame from the first base. The germline V gene provides CDR1 ENHRY and CDR2 SYGVKD. Library creation used the immunoSEQ multiplex PCR assay. The deep sequencing platform assayed some 98,000 TCR templates per sample. Genomic DNA extracted from sorted T cells was the material used for TCRbeta CDR3 sequencing. As for the original processing: The R programming language was used for clonal analysis of the TCRbeta CDR3 data. Alloreactive CD4+ and CD8+ clones were defined by comparing unstimulated samples with post-reaction CFSE-low samples. Regulatory or non-regulatory origin was assigned to alloreactive CD4+ clones by matching of sequences to sorted unstimulated Treg and non-Treg repertoires. TCRdb limited this immuneACCESS table to in-frame rearrangements with V and J called. A share of clones is missing; checked studies link under half to unresolved V genes, and the rest is unexplained. V and J calls and clone size are given by that table; D and trimming were obtained from the DNA. This sample holds about 82,000 clones; roughly 87% were observed only once. The top ten constitute 1.5% of the sample.

Sorted unstimulated T cells and proliferating T cells recovered from mixed lymphocyte reactions underwent TCRbeta CDR3 sequencing. Fresh whole blood from over 8 HLA-typed healthy donors was used to isolate PBMCs. To map where alloreactive clones came from, CD4+ regulatory T cells in the unstimulated state were FACS-sorted. This TCR came from a human donor in good health. The chain links TRBV10-3 with TRBJ1-1; a tentative D call is TRBD1 (5 bases match). The sample was Tregs sorted from blood. The DNA sequence is given as TGTGCCATCACCGAGGACACGAACACTGAAGCTTTCTTT. This yields the protein CAITEDTNTEAFF.